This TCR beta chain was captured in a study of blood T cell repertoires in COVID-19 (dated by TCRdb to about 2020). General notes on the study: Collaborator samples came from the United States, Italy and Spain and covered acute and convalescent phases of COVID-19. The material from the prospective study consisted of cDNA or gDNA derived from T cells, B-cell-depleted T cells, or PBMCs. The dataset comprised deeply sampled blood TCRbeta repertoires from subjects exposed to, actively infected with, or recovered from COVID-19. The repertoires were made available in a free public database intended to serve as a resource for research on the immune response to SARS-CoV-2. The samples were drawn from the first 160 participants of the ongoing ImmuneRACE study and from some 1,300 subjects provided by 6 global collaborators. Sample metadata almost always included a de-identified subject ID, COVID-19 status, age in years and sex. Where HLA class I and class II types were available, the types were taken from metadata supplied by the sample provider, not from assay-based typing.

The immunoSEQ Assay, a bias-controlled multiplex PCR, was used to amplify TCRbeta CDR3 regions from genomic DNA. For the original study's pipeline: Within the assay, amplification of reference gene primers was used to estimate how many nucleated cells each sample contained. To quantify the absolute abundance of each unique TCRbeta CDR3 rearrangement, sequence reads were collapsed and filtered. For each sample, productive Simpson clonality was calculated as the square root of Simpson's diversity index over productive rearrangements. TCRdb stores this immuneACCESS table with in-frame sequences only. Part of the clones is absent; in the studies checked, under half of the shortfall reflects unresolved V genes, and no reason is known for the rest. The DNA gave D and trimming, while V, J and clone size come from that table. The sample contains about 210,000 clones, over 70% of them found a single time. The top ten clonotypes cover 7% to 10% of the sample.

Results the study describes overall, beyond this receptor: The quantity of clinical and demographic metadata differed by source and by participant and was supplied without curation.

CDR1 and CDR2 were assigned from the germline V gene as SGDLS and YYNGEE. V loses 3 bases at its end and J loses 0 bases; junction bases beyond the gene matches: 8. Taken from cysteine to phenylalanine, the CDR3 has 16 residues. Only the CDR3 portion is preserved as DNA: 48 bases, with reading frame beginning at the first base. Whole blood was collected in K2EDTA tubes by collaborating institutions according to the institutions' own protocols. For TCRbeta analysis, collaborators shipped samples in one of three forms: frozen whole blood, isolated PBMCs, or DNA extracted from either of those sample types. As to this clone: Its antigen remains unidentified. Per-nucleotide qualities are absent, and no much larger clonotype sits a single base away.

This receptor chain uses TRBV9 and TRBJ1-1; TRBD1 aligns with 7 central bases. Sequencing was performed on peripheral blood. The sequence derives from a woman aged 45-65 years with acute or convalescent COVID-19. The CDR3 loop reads CASSAIRDSMNTEAFF. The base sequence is TGTGCCAGCAGCGCGATAAGGGACAGCATGAACACTGAAGCTTTCTTT.